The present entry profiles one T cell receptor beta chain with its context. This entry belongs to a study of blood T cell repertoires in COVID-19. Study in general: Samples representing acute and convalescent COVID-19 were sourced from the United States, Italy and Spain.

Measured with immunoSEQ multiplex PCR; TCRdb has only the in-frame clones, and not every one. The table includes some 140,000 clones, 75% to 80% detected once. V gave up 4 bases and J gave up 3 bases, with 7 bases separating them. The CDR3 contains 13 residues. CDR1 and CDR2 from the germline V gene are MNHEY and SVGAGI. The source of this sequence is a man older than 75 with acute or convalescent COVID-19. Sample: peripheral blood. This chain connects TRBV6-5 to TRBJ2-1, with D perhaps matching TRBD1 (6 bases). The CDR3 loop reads CASSWGRYNEQFF. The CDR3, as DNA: TGTGCCAGCAGTTGGGGGCGCTACAATGAGCAGTTCTTC.